Below, 12 T cell receptor beta chains from the same sample are listed, as sequenced in a study of tumor-infiltrating T cells and Merkel cell polyomavirus. Every patient's tumor was robustly positive for Merkel cell polyomavirus Large T antigen on immunohistochemistry. This table comes from immunoSEQ multiplex PCR, and its TCRdb copy is limited to in-frame clones, with some not included. The repertoire table contains around 28 clones. The source material was Merkel cell polyomavirus peptide tetramer+ CD8+ T cells sorted from blood. The source is a woman between 45 and 60 years old with Merkel cell carcinoma.

The genes are TRBV6-5 and TRBJ2-5, with TRBD1 matching over 9 bases. This CDR3 is built from 14 residues. Per germline, CDR1 MNHEY and CDR2 SVGAGI. The V segment lost 5 bases and the J segment 4 bases; nucleotides outside the gene matches: 5. DNA of the CDR3: TGTGCCAGCAGTGCCGGGGGACAGGGAGAGACCCAGTACTTC. As protein: CASSAGGQGETQYF.

This chain connects TRBV5-5 to TRBJ1-2, with a possible D match to TRBD1 (5 bases). The CDR3 is made up of 16 amino acids. V gave up 7 bases and J gave up 4 bases, with 23 bases separating them. CDR1 is SGHKS and CDR2 is YYEKEE in the germline V gene (reference sequence). In DNA, the CDR3 is TGTGCCAGCGGACATCATTTCTCGCGAAAGACCTATGGCTACACCTTC. It translates to CASGHHFSRKTYGYTF.

The V and J genes are TRBV6-5 and TRBJ2-5; TRBD1 is a possible D gene (5 bases). From germline, CDR1 is MNHEY and CDR2 SVGAGI. The CDR3 has 16 residues. V gave up 0 bases and J gave up 2 bases, with 13 bases separating them. The CDR3 DNA sequence: TGTGCCAGCAGTTACTCGTATCGGGCAGGGCAAGAGACCCAGTACTTC. Its translation is CASSYSYRAGQETQYF.

This clone was seen just once. It is likely a read error, because the conserved phenylalanine at the end of the CDR3 is missing. V is TRBV2 and J is TRBJ1-1; 10 positions agree with TRBD1. V was pared by 3 bases and J by 1 base, with 2 bases of the junction left unmatched. From germline, CDR1 is SNHLY and CDR2 FYNNEI. CDR3 length: 15 residues. The CDR3 sequence: CASSEGQGWNTEAFL. For the CDR3, the DNA is TGTGCCAGCAGTGAGGGACAGGGGTGGAACACTGAAGCTTTCCTT.

The chain recombines TRBV7-2 with TRBJ2-5; D remains unclear. CDR3 length: 14 amino acids. Trimming took off 2 bases at V and 4 bases at J, with 11 bases between the two ends. Germline values: CDR1 SGHTA, CDR2 FQGNSA. CDR3 amino acids: CASSLSTERETQYF. The CDR3 DNA follows: TGTGCCAGCAGCTTATCAACGGAGCGAGAGACCCAGTACTTC.

This chain uses TRBV11-2 with TRBJ2-7; 7 positions agree with TRBD1. CDR3 length: 16 amino acids. Trimming took 1 base from V and 9 from J; bases not matched to a gene: 15. Germline values: CDR1 SGHAT, CDR2 FQNNGV. CDR3 sequence reads: CASSLGVGTAGVGQYF. For the CDR3, the DNA is TGTGCCAGCAGCTTAGGAGTTGGGACAGCAGGGGTCGGGCAGTACTTC.

The chain links TRBV13 to TRBJ2-7; 10 bases fit TRBD2. This CDR3 is 15 amino acids long. CDR1 is PRHDT and CDR2 is FYEKMQ in the germline V gene (reference sequence). Unmatched junction bases numbered 6, after V lost 5 bases and J lost 2 bases. This CDR3 is CASSNRTSGAYEQYF. The CDR3 DNA reads as TGTGCCAGCAGCAACCGGACTAGCGGCGCCTACGAGCAGTACTTC.

The chain recombines TRBV9 with TRBJ2-1; 12 positions agree with TRBD2. V shed 0 bases, J shed 9 bases, and the junction held 4 bases outside the gene matches. The CDR3 has 15 amino acids. CDR1 and CDR2 (germline): SGDLS, YYNGEE. CDR3 DNA: TGTGCCAGCAGCGTAGTGACTAGCGGGAGCGGTGAGCAGTTCTTC. Protein: CASSVVTSGSGEQFF.

The rearrangement uses TRBV6-5 and TRBJ2-7; the D is unclear. This CDR3 has 16 residues. V lost 4 bases and J 2 bases, leaving 18 bases between the germline ends. Germline values: CDR1 MNHEY, CDR2 SVGAGI. In DNA form, the CDR3 reads TGTGCCAGCAGTTTCTCAATCCCCGGGTACGCCTACGAGCAGTACTTC. Translated, it gives CASSFSIPGYAYEQYF.

This chain links TRBV6-7 with TRBJ2-2; D not certain. TRBV6-7 is placed among ORFs of uncertain function. The CDR3 totals 18 residues. Trimming took off 5 bases at V and 3 bases at J, with 22 bases between the two ends. The CDR3 DNA sequence: TGTGCCAGCAGTGATGCGTACGTAGGAGACGTCGACACCGGGGAGCTGTTTTTT. Encoded protein: CASSDAYVGDVDTGELFF.

This clone is a singleton in its sample. V usage is TRBV30 and J usage is TRBJ2-7; TRBD2 matches at 9 bases. Germline loops: CDR1 GTSNPN, CDR2 SVGIG (reference sequence). The CDR3 consists of 18 residues. V gave up 4 bases and J gave up 4 bases; unmatched junction bases: 20. The CDR3 sequence: CAWTSWVTSGGMGYEQYF. The CDR3 nucleotides read TGTGCCTGGACCTCCTGGGTGACTAGCGGAGGAATGGGGTACGAGCAGTACTTC.

The chain is built from TRBV7-9 and TRBJ2-1; 7 positions match TRBD1. V dropped 3 bases and J dropped 6; count of bases not matched to a gene: 5. Germline V CDR1 and CDR2: SEHNR, FQNEAQ (reference sequence). CDR3 length: 14 residues. The CDR3: CASSFTDRFNEQFF. CDR3 coding DNA: TGTGCCAGCAGCTTTACGGACAGGTTCAATGAGCAGTTCTTC.